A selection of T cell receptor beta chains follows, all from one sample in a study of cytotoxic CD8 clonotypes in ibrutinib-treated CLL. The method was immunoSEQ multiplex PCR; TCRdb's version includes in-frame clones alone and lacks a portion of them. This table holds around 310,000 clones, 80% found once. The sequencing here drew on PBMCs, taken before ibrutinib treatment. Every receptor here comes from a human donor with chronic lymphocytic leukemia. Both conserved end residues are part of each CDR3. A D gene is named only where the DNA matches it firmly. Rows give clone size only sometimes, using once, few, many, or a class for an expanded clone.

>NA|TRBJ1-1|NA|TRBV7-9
TGTGCCAGCAGCCCCCGGTCTGAAGCTTTCTTT
CASSPRSEAFF
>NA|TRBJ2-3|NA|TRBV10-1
TGCGCCAGCAGTGATAGCGGCCTTCCCACGCAGTATTTT
CASSDSGLPTQYF
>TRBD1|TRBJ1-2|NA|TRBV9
TGTGCCAGCCAGCCGGGACAGCCGGGAGGCTACACCTTC
CASQPGQPGGYTF
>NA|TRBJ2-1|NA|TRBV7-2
TGTGCCAGCAGCTTAGCGCACAGCGGCAATGAGCAGTTCTTC
CASSLAHSGNEQFF
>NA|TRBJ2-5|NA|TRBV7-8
TGTGCCAGCAGCTTAAGGAGTGTCGGGGAGACCCAGTACTTC
CASSLRSVGETQYF
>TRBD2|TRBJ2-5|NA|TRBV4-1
TGCGCCAGCAGCCAAGGGACTAGCGGAATCTCGTACTTC
CASSQGTSGISYF
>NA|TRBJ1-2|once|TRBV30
TGTGCCTGGAGTGTACTAACTAACTATGGCTACACCTTC
CAWSVLTNYGYTF
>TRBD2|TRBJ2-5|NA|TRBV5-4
TGTGCCAGCAGCCCGGGACTAGCGGGAGCAATCGAGACCCAGTACTTC
CASSPGLAGAIETQYF
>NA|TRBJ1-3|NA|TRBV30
TGTGCCTGGAGTGTACTAAGAGGGGGACGAGGAAACACCATATATTTT
CAWSVLRGGRGNTIYF
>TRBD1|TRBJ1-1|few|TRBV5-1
TGCGCCAGCAGCTTGGATCCGGACAGGGGGAACACTGAAGCTTTCTTT
CASSLDPDRGNTEAFF
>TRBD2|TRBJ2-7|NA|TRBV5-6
TGTGCCAGCAGCTCGTTGGGACTAGCGGACACCAAGGCCTACGAGCAGTACTTC
CASSSLGLADTKAYEQYF